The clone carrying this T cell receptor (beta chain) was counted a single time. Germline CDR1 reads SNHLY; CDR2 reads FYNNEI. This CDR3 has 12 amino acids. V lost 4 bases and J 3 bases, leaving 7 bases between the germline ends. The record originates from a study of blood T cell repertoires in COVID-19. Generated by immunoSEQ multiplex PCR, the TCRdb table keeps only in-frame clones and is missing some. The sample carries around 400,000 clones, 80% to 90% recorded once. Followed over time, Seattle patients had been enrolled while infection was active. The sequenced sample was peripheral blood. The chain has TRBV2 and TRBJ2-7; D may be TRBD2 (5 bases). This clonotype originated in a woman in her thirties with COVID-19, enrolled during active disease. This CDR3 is CASSAEGYEQYF. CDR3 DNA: TGTGCCAGCAGTGCCGAGGGCTACGAGCAGTACTTC.